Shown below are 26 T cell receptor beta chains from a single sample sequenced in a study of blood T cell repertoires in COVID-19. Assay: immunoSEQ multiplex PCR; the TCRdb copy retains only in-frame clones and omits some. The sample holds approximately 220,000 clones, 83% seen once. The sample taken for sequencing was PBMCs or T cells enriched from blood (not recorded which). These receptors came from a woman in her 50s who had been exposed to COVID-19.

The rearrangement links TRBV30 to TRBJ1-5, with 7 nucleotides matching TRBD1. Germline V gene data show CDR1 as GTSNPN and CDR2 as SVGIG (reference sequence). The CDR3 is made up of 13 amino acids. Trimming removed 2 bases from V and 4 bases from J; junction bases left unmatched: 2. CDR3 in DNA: TGTGCCTGGAGTACAGGGGTGAATCAGCCCCAGCATTTT. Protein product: CAWSTGVNQPQHF.

Here the CDR3 reads CASSAGPQETQYF. The CDR3 DNA sequence: TGTGCCAGCAGCGCGGGACCTCAAGAGACCCAGTACTTC. The gene calls are TRBV11-2 and TRBJ2-5, with D maybe TRBD2 (6 bases). The CDR3 sequence is 13 residues long. The V and J ends lost 5 bases and 2 bases respectively, with 9 bases between them. The germline V gene has CDR1 SGHAT and CDR2 FQNNGV. The variable domain in full, completed from reference TRBV11-2 and TRBJ2-5, reads EAGVAQSPRYKIIEKRQSVAFWCNPISGHATLYWYQQILGQGPKLLIQFQNNGVVDDSQLPKDRFSAERLKGVDSTLKIQPAKLEDSAVYLCASSAGPQETQYFGPGTRLLVL.

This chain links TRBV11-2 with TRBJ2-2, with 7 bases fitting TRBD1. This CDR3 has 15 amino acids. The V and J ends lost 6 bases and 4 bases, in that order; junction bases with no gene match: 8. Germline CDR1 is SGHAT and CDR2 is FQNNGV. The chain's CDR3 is CASSALDRTTGELFF. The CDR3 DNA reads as TGTGCCAGCAGTGCCTTGGACAGGACCACCGGGGAGCTGTTTTTT.

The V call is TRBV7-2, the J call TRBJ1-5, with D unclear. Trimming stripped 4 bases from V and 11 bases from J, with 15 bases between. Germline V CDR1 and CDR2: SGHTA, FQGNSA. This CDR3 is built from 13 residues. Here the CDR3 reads CASSSMFPPAQHF. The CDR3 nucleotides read TGTGCCAGCAGCTCGATGTTCCCGCCGGCCCAGCATTTT.

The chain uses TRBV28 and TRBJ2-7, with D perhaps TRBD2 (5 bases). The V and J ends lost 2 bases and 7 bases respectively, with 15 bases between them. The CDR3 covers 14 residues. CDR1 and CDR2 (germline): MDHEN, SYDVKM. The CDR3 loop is CASSLDYRTGEQYF. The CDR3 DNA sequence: TGTGCCAGCAGTTTAGATTACAGAACGGGAGAGCAGTACTTC. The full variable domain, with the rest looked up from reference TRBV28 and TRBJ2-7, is DVKVTQSSRYLVKRTGEKVFLECVQDMDHENMFWYRQDPGLGLRLIYFSYDVKMKEKGDIPEGYSVSREKKERFSLILESASTNQTSMYLCASSLDYRTGEQYFGPGTRLTVT.

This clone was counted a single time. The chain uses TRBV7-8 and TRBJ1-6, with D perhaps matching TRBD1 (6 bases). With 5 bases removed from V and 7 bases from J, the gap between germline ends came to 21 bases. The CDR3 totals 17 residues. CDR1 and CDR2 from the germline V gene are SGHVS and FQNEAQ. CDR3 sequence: CASSPRNRDKWNSPLHF. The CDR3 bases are TGTGCCAGCAGCCCTAGGAACCGGGACAAATGGAATTCACCCCTCCACTTT.

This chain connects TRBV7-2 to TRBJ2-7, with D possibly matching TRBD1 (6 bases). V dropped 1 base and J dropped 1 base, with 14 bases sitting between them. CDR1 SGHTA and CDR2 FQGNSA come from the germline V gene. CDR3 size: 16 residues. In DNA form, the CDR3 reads TGTGCCAGCAGCTTAGGTCAGGACAGCCTATCCTACGAGCAGTACTTC. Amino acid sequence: CASSLGQDSLSYEQYF.

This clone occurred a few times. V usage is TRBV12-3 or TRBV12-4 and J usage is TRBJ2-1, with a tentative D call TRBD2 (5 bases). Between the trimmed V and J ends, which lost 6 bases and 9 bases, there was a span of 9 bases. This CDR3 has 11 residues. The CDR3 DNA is TGTGCCAGCAGCCAGGCGGGTGAGCAGTTCTTC. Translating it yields CASSQAGEQFF.

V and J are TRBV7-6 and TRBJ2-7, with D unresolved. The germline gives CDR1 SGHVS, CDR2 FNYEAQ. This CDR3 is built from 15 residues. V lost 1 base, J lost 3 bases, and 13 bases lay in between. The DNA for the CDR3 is TGTGCCAGCAGCTTAGATCCGTCCCGGAGCTACGAGCAGTACTTC. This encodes CASSLDPSRSYEQYF. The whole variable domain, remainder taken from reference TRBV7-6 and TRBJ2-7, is GAGVSQSPRYKVTKRGQDVALRCDPISGHVSLYWYRQALGQGPEFLTYFNYEAQQDKSGLPNDRFSAERPEGSISTLTIQRTEQRDSAMYRCASSLDPSRSYEQYFGPGTRLTVT.

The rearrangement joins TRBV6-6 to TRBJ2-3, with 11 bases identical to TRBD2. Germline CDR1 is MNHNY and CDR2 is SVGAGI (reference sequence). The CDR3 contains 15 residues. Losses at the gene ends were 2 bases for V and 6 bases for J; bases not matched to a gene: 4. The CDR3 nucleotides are TGTGCCAGCAGTTACATAGCGGGGGGGCGGGATACGCAGTATTTT. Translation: CASSYIAGGRDTQYF.

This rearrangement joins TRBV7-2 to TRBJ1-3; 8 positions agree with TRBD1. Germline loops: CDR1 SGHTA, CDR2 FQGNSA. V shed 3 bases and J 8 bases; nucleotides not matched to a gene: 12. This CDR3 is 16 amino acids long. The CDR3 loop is CASSFSGGGVGDTIYF. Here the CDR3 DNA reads TGTGCCAGCAGCTTTTCAGGGGGCGGGGTGGGGGACACCATATATTTT. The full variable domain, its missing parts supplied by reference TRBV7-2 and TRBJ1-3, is GAGVSQSPSNKVTEKGKDVELRCDPISGHTALYWYRQSLGQGLEFLIYFQGNSAPDKSGLPSDRFSAERTGGSVSTLTIQRTQQEDSAVYLCASSFSGGGVGDTIYFGEGSWLTVV.

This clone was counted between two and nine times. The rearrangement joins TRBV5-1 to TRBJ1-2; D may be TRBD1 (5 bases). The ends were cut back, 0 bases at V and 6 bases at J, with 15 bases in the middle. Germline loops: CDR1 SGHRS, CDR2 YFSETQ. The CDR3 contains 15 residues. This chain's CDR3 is CASSLVQGGRDGYTF. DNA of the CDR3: TGCGCCAGCAGCTTGGTCCAGGGAGGCCGTGATGGCTACACCTTC.

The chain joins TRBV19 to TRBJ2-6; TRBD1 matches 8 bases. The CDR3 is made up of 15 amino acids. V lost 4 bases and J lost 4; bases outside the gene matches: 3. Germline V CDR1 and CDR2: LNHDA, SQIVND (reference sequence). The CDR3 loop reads CASSKGQAGANVLTF. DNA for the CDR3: TGTGCCAGTAGTAAGGGACAGGCAGGGGCCAACGTCCTGACTTTC.

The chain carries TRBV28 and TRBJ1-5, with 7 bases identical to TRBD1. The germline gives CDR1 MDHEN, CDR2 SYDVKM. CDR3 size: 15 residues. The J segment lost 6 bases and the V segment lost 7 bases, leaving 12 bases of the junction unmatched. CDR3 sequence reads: CASTFQGEEGQPQHF. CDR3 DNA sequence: TGTGCCAGCACCTTCCAGGGGGAAGAGGGTCAGCCCCAGCATTTT.

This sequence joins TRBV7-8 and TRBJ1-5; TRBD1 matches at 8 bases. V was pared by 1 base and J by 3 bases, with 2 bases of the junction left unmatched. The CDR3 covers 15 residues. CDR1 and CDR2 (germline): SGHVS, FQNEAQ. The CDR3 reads CASSLGTGNNQPQHF. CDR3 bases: TGTGCCAGCAGCTTAGGGACAGGGAACAATCAGCCCCAGCATTTT.

The DNA of the CDR3 is TGTGCCAGCAGCTCGGCGGGGGGCGAGTACGAGCAGTACTTC. This sequence encodes CASSSAGGEYEQYF. This rearrangement joins TRBV5-5 to TRBJ2-7; 8 bases align to TRBD2. The V and J ends lost 3 bases and 4 bases, in that order; junction bases with no gene match: 6. This CDR3 spans 14 amino acids. CDR1 and CDR2 (germline): SGHKS, YYEKEE (reference sequence).

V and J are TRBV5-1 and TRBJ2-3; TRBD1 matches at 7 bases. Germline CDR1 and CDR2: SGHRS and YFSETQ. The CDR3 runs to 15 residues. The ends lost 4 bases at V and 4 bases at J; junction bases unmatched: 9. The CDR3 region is CASSVRGTDPDTQYF. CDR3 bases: TGCGCCAGCAGCGTTAGGGGGACAGACCCAGATACGCAGTATTTT.

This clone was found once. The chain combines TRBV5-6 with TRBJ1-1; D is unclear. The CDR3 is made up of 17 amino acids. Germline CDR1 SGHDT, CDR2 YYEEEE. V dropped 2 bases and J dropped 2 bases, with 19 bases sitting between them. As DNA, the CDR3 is TGTGCCAGCAGCTTTAGATCGTTGCCCGGGATCAACACTGAAGCTTTCTTT. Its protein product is CASSFRSLPGINTEAFF.

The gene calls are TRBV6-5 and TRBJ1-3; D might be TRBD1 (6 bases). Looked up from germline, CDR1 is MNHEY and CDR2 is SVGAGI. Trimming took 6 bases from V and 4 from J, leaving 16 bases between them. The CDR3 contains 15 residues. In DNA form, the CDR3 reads TGTGCCAGCAGGCTCTCCACAGGGACCGGAAACACCATATATTTT. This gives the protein CASRLSTGTGNTIYF.

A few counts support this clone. The CDR3 spells CASSPPGVGRLFF. The CDR3 coding sequence is TGTGCCAGCTCACCACCGGGAGTGGGGAGACTGTTTTTT. The J gene is TRBJ1-4, the V gene TRBV18; no definite D call. The CDR3 consists of 13 residues. CDR1 is KGHSH and CDR2 is LQKENI in the germline V gene. V lost 0 bases and J 13 bases, leaving 12 bases between the germline ends.

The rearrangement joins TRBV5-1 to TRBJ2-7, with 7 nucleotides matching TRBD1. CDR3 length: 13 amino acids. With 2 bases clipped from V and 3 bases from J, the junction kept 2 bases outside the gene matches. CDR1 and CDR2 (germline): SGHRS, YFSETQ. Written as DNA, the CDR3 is TGCGCCAGCAGCTTCGGACAGGTCTACGAGCAGTACTTC. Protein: CASSFGQVYEQYF.

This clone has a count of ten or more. The CDR3 region is CASSQEPGGNTGELFF. DNA of the CDR3: TGCGCCAGCAGCCAAGAGCCGGGGGGTAACACCGGGGAGCTGTTTTTT. J is TRBJ2-2 and V is TRBV4-1; 7 positions agree with TRBD2. The V gene's germline CDR1 is MGHRA and CDR2 YSYEKL. This CDR3 is 16 amino acids long. V trimming: 0 bases; J trimming: 2 bases; junction bases outside the gene matches: 3.

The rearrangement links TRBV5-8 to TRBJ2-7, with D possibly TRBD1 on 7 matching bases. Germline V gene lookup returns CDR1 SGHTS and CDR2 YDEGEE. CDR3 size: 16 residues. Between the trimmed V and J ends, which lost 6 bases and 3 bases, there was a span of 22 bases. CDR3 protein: CASTPNRGGNGYEQYF. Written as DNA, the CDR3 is TGTGCCAGCACACCAAACAGGGGAGGCAATGGCTACGAGCAGTACTTC.

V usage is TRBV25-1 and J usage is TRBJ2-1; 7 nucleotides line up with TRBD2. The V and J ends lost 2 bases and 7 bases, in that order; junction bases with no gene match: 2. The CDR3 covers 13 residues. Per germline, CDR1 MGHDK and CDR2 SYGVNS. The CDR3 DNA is TGTGCCAGCAGTGAAGACGGGGGGAATGAGCAGTTCTTC. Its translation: CASSEDGGNEQFF.

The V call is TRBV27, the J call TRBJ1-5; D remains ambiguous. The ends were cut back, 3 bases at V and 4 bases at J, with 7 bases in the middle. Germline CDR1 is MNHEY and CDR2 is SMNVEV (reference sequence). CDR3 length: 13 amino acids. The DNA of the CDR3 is TGTGCCAGCAGTTTCGGGTGGAATCAGCCCCAGCATTTT. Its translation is CASSFGWNQPQHF.

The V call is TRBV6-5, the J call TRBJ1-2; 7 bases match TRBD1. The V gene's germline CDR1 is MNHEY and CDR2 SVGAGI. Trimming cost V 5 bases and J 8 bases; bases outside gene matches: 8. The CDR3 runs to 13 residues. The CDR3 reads CASSPTGVGGYTF. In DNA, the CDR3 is TGTGCCAGCAGTCCTACAGGGGTGGGCGGCTACACCTTC.